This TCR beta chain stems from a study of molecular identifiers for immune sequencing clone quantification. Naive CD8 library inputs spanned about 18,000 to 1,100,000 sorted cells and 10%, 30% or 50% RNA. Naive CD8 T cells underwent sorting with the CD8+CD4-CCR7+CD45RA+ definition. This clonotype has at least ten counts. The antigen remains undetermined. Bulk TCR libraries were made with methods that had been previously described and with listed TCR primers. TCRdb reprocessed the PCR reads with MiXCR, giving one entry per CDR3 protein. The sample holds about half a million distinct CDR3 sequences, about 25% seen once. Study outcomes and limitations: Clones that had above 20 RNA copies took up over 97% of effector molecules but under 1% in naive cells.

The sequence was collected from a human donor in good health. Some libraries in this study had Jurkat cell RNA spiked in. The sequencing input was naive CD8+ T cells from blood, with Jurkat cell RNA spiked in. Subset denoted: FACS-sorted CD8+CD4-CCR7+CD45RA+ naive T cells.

This CDR3 reads CASSSLAGTEAFF. Here the CDR3 DNA reads TGTGCCAGCAGCTCCCTGGCGGGGACTGAAGCTTTCTTT. The chain couples TRBV7-2 to TRBJ1-1; no definite D call. V was pared by 4 bases and J by 5 bases, with 11 bases between. CDR1 and CDR2 from the germline V gene are SGHTA and FQGNSA. The CDR3 has 13 amino acids.